The rows below give T cell receptor beta chains drawn from one sample of a study of cytomegalovirus exposure and HLA in healthy donors. Sequenced by immunoSEQ multiplex PCR; TCRdb stores in-frame clones only, minus some. The sample carries roughly 150,000 clones, 60% to 80% recorded once. The sample consisted of PBMCs. The receptor source for this set is a man aged 18 to 30 in good health and CMV-seropositive. The CDR3 runs from the conserved cysteine through the conserved F or W. The D gene is left open where the match is weak. Only part of the rows carry a size: once, few, many, or a class if the clone is expanded.

cdr3_aa	cdr3_nt	j_call	v_call	clone_size	d_call
CASSAAGYNEQFF	TGTGCCAGCAGCGCAGCGGGGTACAATGAGCAGTTCTTC	TRBJ2-1	TRBV7-2	NA	TRBD2
CASSIVWGGRAVKTQYF	TGTGCCAGTAGTATAGTATGGGGCGGGAGGGCCGTAAAGACCCAGTACTTC	TRBJ2-5	TRBV19	few	TRBD2
CASRATAFYNEQFF	TGTGCCAGCAGGGCGACAGCCTTCTACAATGAGCAGTTCTTC	TRBJ2-1	TRBV2	NA	NA
CASSESSWRDPTDTQYF	TGTGCCAGCAGTGAATCTTCGTGGCGGGACCCCACAGATACGCAGTATTTT	TRBJ2-3	TRBV6-1	NA	NA
CASRRLAGTDTQYF	TGTGCCAGCAGAAGACTAGCGGGCACAGATACGCAGTATTTT	TRBJ2-3	TRBV27	NA	TRBD2
CASSLTGGAVRYEQYF	TGTGCCAGCAGCTTAACAGGGGGCGCAGTAAGGTACGAGCAGTACTTC	TRBJ2-7	TRBV7-9	few	TRBD1
CASSPIPGSEAFF	TGTGCCAGCTCACCAATACCGGGATCTGAAGCTTTCTTT	TRBJ1-1	TRBV18	NA	NA
CSSSYAGDTQYF	TGTTCCAGCAGCTACGCGGGAGATACGCAGTATTTT	TRBJ2-3	TRBV7-9	NA	NA
CASSNLDRVGTEAFF	TGTGCCAGTAGCAATCTTGACAGGGTTGGTACTGAAGCTTTCTTT	TRBJ1-1	TRBV19	NA	TRBD1
CSVAREGPNTQYF	TGCAGCGTTGCGCGGGAGGGCCCTAATACGCAGTATTTT	TRBJ2-3	TRBV29-1	once	TRBD2
CASSPSGRGNEQFF	TGTGCCAGCAGCCCTAGCGGGAGGGGCAATGAGCAGTTCTTC	TRBJ2-1	TRBV4-2	NA	TRBD2
CASSPETGLVFF	TGTGCCAGCAGTCCGGAGACAGGGTTAGTTTTCTTT	TRBJ1-1	TRBV28	once	TRBD1
CASSQGYEQYF	TGTGCCAGCAGCCAGGGGTACGAGCAGTACTTC	TRBJ2-7	TRBV27	NA	NA
CASSPTSGRWGPQYF	TGTGCCAGCTCACCGACTAGCGGGAGGTGGGGGCCGCAGTATTTT	TRBJ2-3	TRBV18	NA	TRBD2
CASSLYTPRTEAFF	TGTGCCAGCAGTTTATATACCCCTCGGACTGAAGCTTTCTTT	TRBJ1-1	TRBV28	NA	NA
CASSFLGQGAPGELFF	TGTGCCAGCAGTTTCCTGGGACAGGGGGCCCCCGGGGAGCTGTTTTTT	TRBJ2-2	TRBV27	NA	TRBD1
CASRSLAGGAYEQYF	TGCGCCAGCAGATCCCTAGCGGGAGGAGCCTACGAGCAGTACTTC	TRBJ2-7	TRBV10-2	NA	TRBD2
CASRQGGSGANVLTF	TGTGCCAGCAGACAGGGGGGCTCTGGGGCCAACGTCCTGACTTTC	TRBJ2-6	TRBV6-1	few	TRBD1
CASQREGEAFF	TGTGCCAGCCAGCGGGAGGGAGAAGCTTTCTTT	TRBJ1-1	TRBV11-2	NA	NA
CASSQGASQPQHF	TGTGCCAGCAGCCAGGGGGCGAGTCAGCCCCAGCATTTT	TRBJ1-5	TRBV14	NA	NA
CASSQAPGLAEVGKNIQYF	TGTGCCAGCAGCCAAGCCCCGGGACTAGCGGAGGTGGGCAAAAACATTCAGTACTTC	TRBJ2-4	TRBV4-2	few	TRBD2
CASSKGVGRGYTF	TGTGCCAGCAGCAAAGGTGTGGGGCGAGGCTACACCTTC	TRBJ1-2	TRBV21-1	NA	NA
CASSAAGSRNEQFF	TGTGCCAGCAGCGCGGCGGGTAGCAGGAATGAGCAGTTCTTC	TRBJ2-1	TRBV7-3	few	NA
CASSVGLAGNSYEQYF	TGCGCCAGCAGCGTGGGACTAGCGGGGAACTCCTACGAGCAGTACTTC	TRBJ2-7	TRBV5-1	few	TRBD2
CASSKADRASNQPQHF	TGTGCCAGCAGCAAAGCGGACAGGGCATCTAATCAGCCCCAGCATTTT	TRBJ1-5	TRBV21-1	NA	NA
CASSPYRGQETQYF	TGTGCCAGCAGCCCATACAGGGGCCAAGAGACCCAGTACTTC	TRBJ2-5	TRBV4-2	NA	TRBD1
CASSFSSGRATQGEQFF	TGTGCCAGCAGTTTTTCTAGCGGGAGGGCCACGCAGGGTGAGCAGTTCTTC	TRBJ2-1	TRBV27	NA	TRBD2
CASSLRDNEQFF	TGTGCCAGCAGCCTCCGGGACAATGAGCAGTTCTTC	TRBJ2-1	TRBV7-6	NA	NA
CASSSDRGGETQYF	TGTGCTAGCAGCTCGGACAGGGGGGGAGAGACCCAGTACTTC	TRBJ2-5	TRBV7-7	once	TRBD1
CASSSNGRENTEAFF	TGTGCCAGCAGCTCTAACGGACGGGAGAACACTGAAGCTTTCTTT	TRBJ1-1	TRBV7-9	NA	NA
CASRGPLLNYGYTF	TGTGCCAGCAGGGGGCCTCTCCTTAACTATGGCTACACCTTC	TRBJ1-2	TRBV2	NA	NA
CASSSRPGQGYEQYF	TGTGCCAGCAGTTCACGACCGGGACAGGGTTACGAGCAGTACTTC	TRBJ2-7	TRBV28	NA	TRBD1
CASSMGEGRADTQYF	TGTGCCAGTAGTATGGGGGAGGGCCGGGCAGATACGCAGTATTTT	TRBJ2-3	TRBV19	NA	TRBD2
CASSLGQTYTEAFF	TGTGCCAGCAGCTTAGGACAGACCTACACTGAAGCTTTCTTT	TRBJ1-1	TRBV7-2	few	NA
CASTGVQSRAINTEAFF	TGTGCCAGCACGGGAGTCCAATCCAGGGCGATAAACACTGAAGCTTTCTTT	TRBJ1-1	TRBV2	few	NA
CASSLGLAREQYF	TGTGCCAGCAGTCTCGGACTAGCTCGCGAGCAGTACTTC	TRBJ2-7	TRBV27	NA	TRBD2
CAWRGLQETQYF	TGTGCCTGGAGGGGACTGCAAGAGACCCAGTACTTC	TRBJ2-5	TRBV30	NA	NA
CASSFSLGQGDNEQFF	TGCGCCAGCAGCTTCTCCCTTGGGCAGGGGGACAATGAGCAGTTCTTC	TRBJ2-1	TRBV5-1	NA	TRBD1
CASSQGLQAPREQYF	TGTGCCAGCAGCCAAGGCCTACAGGCCCCTCGGGAGCAGTACTTC	TRBJ2-7	TRBV14	NA	NA
CASSLPRTGAYQPQHF	TGTGCCAGCAGTCTACCCAGGACAGGGGCCTATCAGCCCCAGCATTTT	TRBJ1-5	TRBV28	NA	TRBD1
CASSEIGGRWSGELFF	TGCGCCAGCAGTGAAATCGGGGGGCGCTGGTCCGGGGAGCTGTTTTTT	TRBJ2-2	TRBV10-2	NA	NA
CSVNLGNTIYF	TGCAGCGTTAATTTAGGAAACACCATATATTTT	TRBJ1-3	TRBV29-1	NA	NA
CASSFYTNTGELFF	TGTGCCAGCAGTTTTTATACGAACACCGGGGAGCTGTTTTTT	TRBJ2-2	TRBV27	NA	NA
CASSDRETTNEKLFF	TGTGCCAGCAGCGACCGTGAGACAACTAATGAAAAACTGTTTTTT	TRBJ1-4	TRBV9	NA	NA
CASTRGAGPRYF	TGTGCCAGCACCCGCGGGGCGGGCCCGCGATATTTT	TRBJ2-3	TRBV27	once	NA
CASSVSNYQPQHF	TGTGCCAGCTCAGTAAGTAATTACCAGCCCCAGCATTTT	TRBJ1-5	TRBV27	NA	NA
CASSLEFSEKEQYF	TGTGCCAGCAGCTTAGAGTTCTCCGAGAAAGAGCAGTACTTC	TRBJ2-7	TRBV7-8	NA	NA
CSVGLASYEQYF	TGCAGCGTTGGACTAGCAAGCTACGAGCAGTACTTC	TRBJ2-7	TRBV29-1	NA	TRBD2
CASSTQRGTAKLETQYF	TGCGCCAGCAGCACCCAACGAGGGACAGCGAAGTTGGAGACCCAGTACTTC	TRBJ2-5	TRBV5-1	NA	TRBD1
CASRANGEQYF	TGTGCCAGCAGAGCAAACGGCGAGCAGTACTTC	TRBJ2-7	TRBV6-1	NA	NA
CASGIGGNIQYF	TGTGCCAGCGGTATCGGCGGGAACATTCAGTACTTC	TRBJ2-4	TRBV6-1	NA	NA